The 8 T cell receptor beta chains below come from one sample, sequenced in a study of ipilimumab plus nivolumab after autologous stem cell transplantation. Assay: immunoSEQ multiplex PCR; the TCRdb copy retains only in-frame clones and omits some. The profile shows 6,300 or so clones, more than 80% of them singletons. The material was PBMCs, obtained in a trial of ipilimumab plus nivolumab as post-transplant consolidation. These receptors were taken from a female donor with multiple myeloma.

J is TRBJ2-5 and V is TRBV5-6; TRBD2 matches at 8 bases. Germline loops: CDR1 SGHDT, CDR2 YYEEEE. V lost 2 bases and J lost 4; bases outside the gene matches: 4. The CDR3 sequence is 14 residues long. Here the CDR3 DNA reads TGTGCCAGCAGCTTTGGGACTAGGGGAGAGACCCAGTACTTC. Its translation is CASSFGTRGETQYF.

This clone was observed a handful of times. The J gene is TRBJ2-7, the V gene TRBV6-5; D is undetermined. CDR1 is MNHEY, CDR2 SVGAGI, per germline. The CDR3 is made up of 11 amino acids. Trimming left V 2 bases short and J 6 bases short, with 5 bases between. The CDR3 protein is CASSYAAEQYF. The DNA of the CDR3 is TGTGCCAGCAGTTACGCCGCCGAGCAGTACTTC.

The chain joins TRBV14 to TRBJ1-5; the D is unclear. V was cut by 5 bases and J by 2 bases, with 13 bases left in between. CDR1 is SGHDN, CDR2 FVKESK, per germline. The CDR3 is 15 amino acids. This CDR3 is CASSNRASRNQPQHF. The DNA of the CDR3 is TGTGCCAGCAGCAACCGGGCCAGCCGCAATCAGCCCCAGCATTTT. The full variable domain, in which reference TRBV14 and TRBJ1-5 provide the parts outside the CDR3, is EAGVTQFPSHSVIEKGQTVTLRCDPISGHDNLYWYRRVMGKEIKFLLHFVKESKQDESGMPNNRFLAERTGGTYSTLKVQPAELEDSGVYFCASSNRASRNQPQHFGDGTRLSIL.

The J gene is TRBJ1-6, the V gene TRBV2; D gene unclear. There are 13 residues in the CDR3. Germline CDR1 reads SNHLY; CDR2 reads FYNNEI. Trimming cost V 4 bases and J 8 bases, with 9 bases left between them. As DNA, the CDR3 is TGTGCCAGCAGTGCGGGGTTTGATTCACCCCTCCACTTT. Protein sequence: CASSAGFDSPLHF.

The CDR3 sequence is CASSVTGTAYDGYTF. As DNA, the CDR3 is TGTGCCAGCAGCGTTACAGGGACCGCTTATGATGGCTACACCTTC. The gene calls are TRBV7-9 and TRBJ1-2; D is perhaps TRBD1 (6 bases). The V end was cut by 5 bases, the J end by 6 bases, with 19 bases between. Germline V lookup: CDR1 SEHNR, CDR2 FQNEAQ (reference sequence). The CDR3 contains 15 residues.

The chain combines TRBV7-9 with TRBJ2-5, with 11 bases identical to TRBD1. The CDR3 runs to 15 residues. Germline CDR1 reads SEHNR; CDR2 reads FQNEAQ (reference sequence). Trimming took 5 bases from V and 4 from J; bases not matched to a gene: 6. This CDR3 is CASSPRDRGGETQYF. The CDR3 DNA reads TGTGCCAGCAGCCCTCGGGACAGGGGGGGAGAGACCCAGTACTTC.

This chain uses TRBV2 with TRBJ2-5, with D perhaps assigned TRBD1 or TRBD2 (5 bases each). V was trimmed by 5 bases and J by 5 bases, leaving 12 bases between them. Germline V lookup: CDR1 SNHLY, CDR2 FYNNEI. CDR3 length equals 13 residues. For the CDR3, the DNA is TGTGCCAGCAGTAGAGGGGCGGCGGAGACCCAGTACTTC. Its protein product is CASSRGAAETQYF.

V usage is TRBV10-3 and J usage is TRBJ2-5; unclear D gene. The V gene lost 0 bases and the J gene lost 5 bases, with 10 bases spanning the gap. This CDR3 region has 14 residues. Germline V gene sequence: CDR1 ENHRY, CDR2 SYGVKD. The CDR3 sequence is CAISESGQAETQYF. The CDR3 region has the DNA TGTGCCATCAGTGAGTCAGGGCAGGCCGAGACCCAGTACTTC.